A selection of T cell receptor beta chains follows, all from one sample in a study of T cells after yellow fever vaccination. In TCRdb, the 5' RACE reads were re-called with MiXCR into one record per CDR3 protein. Of about 340,000 distinct CDR3 sequences in the sample, about 4% were seen once. Source: PBMCs, taken 5 days after the yellow fever booster vaccination. The origin of the receptors is a man aged 18 to 35 who received the YFV17D yellow fever vaccine. Both conserved end residues are part of each CDR3. The D gene is left open where the match is weak. The size of a clone is reported for some rows only, either as once, few or many, or as a class for expanded clones.

j_gene	len	v_gene	abundance	d_gene	CDR3aa	CDR3nt
TRBJ2-5	16	TRBV6-1	many	TRBD2	CASSDHLPAGEETQYF	TGTGCCAGCAGTGACCACCTCCCAGCGGGGGAAGAGACCCAGTACTTC
TRBJ1-3	14	TRBV12-3/TRBV12-4	-	-	CASTVQRGGNTIYF	TGTGCCAGCACTGTCCAACGAGGGGGAAACACCATATATTTT
TRBJ2-3	16	TRBV29-1	-	TRBD2	CSVGPSGGTRGDTQYF	TGCAGCGTTGGTCCTAGCGGGGGGACCCGCGGTGATACGCAGTATTTT
TRBJ2-5	17	TRBV15	-	-	CATSRDSSWNGQETQYF	TGTGCCACCAGCAGAGATAGTTCATGGAACGGACAAGAGACCCAGTACTTC
TRBJ1-2	15	TRBV4-2	-	-	CASSQDREVLTGYTF	TGTGCCAGCAGCCAAGATAGGGAAGTACTCACTGGCTACACCTTC
TRBJ1-1	14	TRBV7-2	-	-	CASSHGGRYTEAFF	TGTGCCAGCAGCCACGGGGGGAGGTATACTGAAGCTTTCTTT
TRBJ1-1	13	TRBV5-1	few	-	CASSLGGQPEAFF	TGCGCCAGCAGCCTAGGAGGGCAACCTGAAGCTTTCTTT
TRBJ2-5	15	TRBV29-1	-	-	CSVEDLRASRETQYF	TGCAGCGTTGAAGACCTCAGGGCGTCCAGAGAGACCCAGTACTTC
TRBJ2-7	14	TRBV6-5	-	-	CASSYSPTSYEQYF	TGTGCCAGCAGTTACAGTCCCACTTCCTACGAGCAGTACTTC
TRBJ1-6	16	TRBV6-5	-	-	CASSSLSGTRNSPLHF	TGTGCCAGCAGTTCTCTGTCCGGGACACGAAATTCACCCCTCCACTTT
TRBJ2-2	14	TRBV6-5	-	TRBD2	CASISSGGSGELFF	TGTGCCAGCATCTCCTCGGGGGGGTCCGGGGAGCTGTTTTTT
TRBJ1-1	14	TRBV2	-	-	CASSELVGSGEAFF	TGTGCCAGCAGTGAATTGGTTGGGAGCGGAGAAGCTTTCTTT
TRBJ2-5	15	TRBV7-2	few	TRBD1	CASSSRTGQQETQYF	TGTGCCAGCAGCTCCCGGACAGGTCAACAAGAGACCCAGTACTTC
TRBJ1-2	13	TRBV4-3	few	-	CASSQDSRGGYTF	TGCGCCAGCAGCCAAGATTCCAGGGGTGGCTACACCTTC
TRBJ1-1	13	TRBV11-2	many	-	CASSFSGEDEAFF	TGTGCCAGCAGCTTTTCAGGGGAGGATGAAGCTTTCTTT
TRBJ1-1	12	TRBV20-1	many	TRBD1	CSARGTGTEAFF	TGCAGTGCTAGAGGGACAGGGACTGAAGCTTTCTTT
TRBJ2-3	16	TRBV7-2	many	TRBD2	CASSPRSGGYTDTQYF	TGTGCCAGCAGCCCCCGTAGCGGGGGATATACAGATACGCAGTATTTT
TRBJ2-6	14	TRBV5-1	-	-	CASNRRSGANVLTF	TGCGCCAGCAATAGGCGATCTGGGGCCAACGTCCTGACTTTC
TRBJ2-3	16	TRBV2	many	-	CASSDTFDRSTDTQYF	TGTGCCAGCAGTGACACCTTTGACAGGTCAACAGATACGCAGTATTTT
TRBJ2-1	16	TRBV20-1	-	-	CSARGLPGNSYNEQFF	TGCAGTGCTAGGGGTCTTCCCGGCAACTCCTACAATGAGCAGTTCTTC
TRBJ1-4	14	TRBV7-2	-	-	CASSWAGQNEKLFF	TGTGCCAGCAGCTGGGCAGGCCAAAATGAAAAACTGTTTTTT
TRBJ2-5	15	TRBV30	few	-	CAWSVFSGRLETQYF	TGTGCCTGGAGTGTATTCTCAGGGAGGCTTGAGACCCAGTACTTC
TRBJ1-5	18	TRBV7-6	few	-	CASSLVFTGAYSNQPQHF	TGTGCCAGCAGCTTAGTATTTACAGGTGCCTATAGCAATCAGCCCCAGCATTTT
TRBJ2-3	16	TRBV5-1	many	-	CASSLISDGVRDTQYF	TGCGCCAGCAGCTTGATCTCGGACGGCGTCCGAGATACGCAGTATTTT
TRBJ2-3	14	TRBV6-5	few	TRBD2	CATSGRAYTDTQYF	TGTGCCACCAGTGGGAGGGCATACACAGATACGCAGTATTTT
TRBJ1-1	14	TRBV5-1	many	-	CASSSRGMGTEAFF	TGCGCCAGCAGCTCCCGAGGGATGGGCACTGAAGCTTTCTTT
TRBJ1-5	14	TRBV19	-	-	CASSIAGRNQPQHF	TGTGCCAGTAGTATAGCAGGCAGGAACCAGCCCCAGCATTTT
TRBJ2-5	15	TRBV24-1	-	-	CATSDLKDTKETQYF	TGTGCCACCAGTGATTTGAAGGACACGAAAGAGACCCAGTACTTC
TRBJ2-2	15	TRBV7-2	many	TRBD2	CASSLAQRGVGELFF	TGTGCCAGCAGCTTAGCCCAGCGGGGGGTCGGGGAGCTGTTTTTT
TRBJ2-3	16	TRBV6-5	-	TRBD2	CASSYSRRGTPDTQYF	TGTGCCAGCAGTTACTCGAGGCGGGGGACTCCAGATACGCAGTATTTT
TRBJ1-2	15	TRBV28	-	TRBD1	CASSLPLTGNYGYTF	TGTGCCAGCAGTCTACCGTTGACAGGGAACTATGGCTACACCTTC
TRBJ2-7	12	TRBV5-8	few	-	CASSFFTYEQYF	TGTGCCAGCAGCTTTTTTACGTACGAGCAGTACTTC
TRBJ2-3	12	TRBV20-1	few	-	CSARVSGNYQYF	TGCAGTGCTAGAGTTTCGGGAAATTATCAGTATTTT
TRBJ1-1	14	TRBV7-3	many	-	CASSSQGRGTEAFF	TGTGCCAGCAGCTCCCAGGGAAGAGGGACTGAAGCTTTCTTT
TRBJ2-5	12	TRBV5-1	many	TRBD1	CASTGQQETQYF	TGCGCCAGCACGGGACAGCAAGAGACCCAGTACTTC
TRBJ1-2	13	TRBV5-1	many	-	CASSADRVKGYTF	TGCGCCAGCAGCGCGGACAGAGTGAAAGGCTACACCTTC
TRBJ1-6	12	TRBV11-2	few	-	CASSLLGEPLHF	TGTGCCAGCAGCTTATTGGGTGAACCCCTCCACTTT
TRBJ2-7	13	TRBV28	-	-	CASSHRDGYEQYF	TGTGCCAGCAGTCACCGGGACGGGTACGAGCAGTACTTC
TRBJ1-1	12	TRBV5-4	-	TRBD1	CASSLEDREAFF	TGTGCCAGCAGCTTGGAGGACAGGGAAGCTTTCTTT
TRBJ2-1	16	TRBV4-1	-	-	CASSQLPGTGVNEQFF	TGCGCCAGCAGCCAACTTCCCGGGACGGGGGTCAATGAGCAGTTCTTC